Listed below are T cell receptor beta chains from one sample, sequenced in a study of T cells after yellow fever vaccination. TCRdb ran MiXCR on the 5' RACE reads and lists one entry per CDR3 protein. The sample records more than 450,000 distinct CDR3 sequences, roughly 22% being singletons. The input for sequencing was PBMCs, taken roughly 20 days after the first yellow fever vaccination. The receptors were sampled from a young man who received the YFV17D yellow fever vaccine. Both conserved end residues are trimmed from each CDR3. The order of the fields is clone size, V gene, CDR3 protein. Clone size is not always given. Where it is, it says once, few, many or a class for expanded clones.

few | TRBV9 | ASSVGGMTKEY
few | TRBV4-3 | ASSQVQDLSTDTQY
- | TRBV18 | ASSRNRDAVKEAF
- | TRBV10-1 | ASSDSGTQPQH
few | TRBV2 | ASSVARASPLH
- | TRBV7-2 | ASSLDKNYGYT
few | TRBV9 | ASSVEQGGSPLH
- | TRBV6-1 | ASGSPTRGSNTEAF
- | TRBV12-3/TRBV12-4 | ASRGDSFTDTQY
- | TRBV4-1 | ASSQVVGGWTGELF
- | TRBV7-3 | ASSLGSGGTTDTQY
few | TRBV7-2 | ASSQTSVGFVKY
- | TRBV4-1 | ASSQGPLTSGEGDTQY
many | TRBV27 | ASSPLGESSYNEQF
- | TRBV7-3 | ASSVSGGGSEQF
- | TRBV18 | ASSPGGATNEKLF
few | TRBV5-1 | ASSLDQRGGGEQF
- | TRBV29-1 | SVEGYGQETQY
- | TRBV11-1 | ASSSPNGLATGETQY
- | TRBV29-1 | SVAGGAGTDTQY
few | TRBV5-1 | ASRGGSLTDTQY
many | TRBV6-6 | ASSPTNTGELF
many | TRBV25-1 | ASAAAGAYEQY
- | TRBV4-1 | ASSQEDTPKGYT
few | TRBV5-1 | ASSLGGLGNEQF
many | TRBV9 | ASSVGGGSNSPLH
few | TRBV28 | ASRPGVLYGYT